This T cell receptor (beta chain) was captured in a study of blood T cell repertoires in COVID-19. Study context: Acute and convalescent COVID-19 specimens originated in the United States, Italy and Spain. PBMCs, B-cell-depleted T cells, or T cells provided the cDNA or gDNA that made up the material.

Per the original methods: Amplification from reference gene primers served as the basis for estimated nucleated cell counts. The table came from immunoSEQ multiplex PCR; TCRdb's copy has only in-frame clones and leaves some out. The V and J calls and clone size are taken from that table; D and trimming were inferred from the DNA. The sample records around 250,000 clones, around 83% being singletons. Between the trimmed V and J ends, which lost 6 bases and 4 bases, there was a span of 10 bases. The CDR3 has 13 residues. Per germline, CDR1 MDHEN and CDR2 SYDVKM. Sample: peripheral blood. The chain employs TRBV28 and TRBJ2-4, with D maybe TRBD2 (5 bases). The source of this sequence is a young man with active or convalescent COVID-19. In nucleotides, the CDR3 is TGTGCCAGCAGGAGCCCGGGGAAAAACATTCAGTACTTC. Amino acid sequence: CASRSPGKNIQYF.